This passage covers 10 T cell receptor beta chains from one sample sequenced in a study of blood T cell repertoires in COVID-19. TCRdb's table, derived via immunoSEQ multiplex PCR, lists solely in-frame clones and lacks some. The sample lists more than 100,000 clones, roughly 83% occurring once. The sequencing input was peripheral blood. These receptors came from a woman in her 30s who had recovered from COVID-19.

This rearrangement joins TRBV25-1 to TRBJ2-1; D perhaps matches TRBD2 (6 bases). Germline assignment: CDR1 MGHDK and CDR2 SYGVNS. The CDR3 has 16 amino acids. The V and J ends lost 6 bases and 4 bases respectively, with 19 bases between them. The CDR3 sequence is CASSLGGGSPYNEQFF. CDR3 bases: TGTGCCAGCAGCCTGGGAGGCGGGTCCCCTTACAATGAGCAGTTCTTC.

The chain employs TRBV2 and TRBJ1-3, with TRBD1 matching over 8 bases. The CDR3 is 16 amino acids. In germline, CDR1 is SNHLY, CDR2 FYNNEI. J gave up 4 bases and V 3 bases, and 8 bases lay outside the gene matches. The CDR3 DNA reads as TGTGCCAGCAGTGATGATCAGGGGGCAAGAGGAAACACCATATATTTT. Protein: CASSDDQGARGNTIYF.

The J gene is TRBJ2-5, the V gene TRBV7-3, with no clear D. CDR3 length: 16 residues. Deletions cut 2 bases from V and 5 bases from J, with 18 bases between. Germline assignment: CDR1 SGHTA and CDR2 FQGTGA. Here the CDR3 DNA reads TGTGCCAGCAGCTTAGGCCTTGGATCGGGTGGGGAGACCCAGTACTTC. It codes for CASSLGLGSGGETQYF.

In its sample, this clone was seen once. This chain connects TRBV20-1 to TRBJ2-3; possibly TRBD2 for D (5 bases). There are 18 residues in the CDR3. The germline V gene has CDR1 DFQATT and CDR2 SNEGSKA (reference sequence). Trimming took 3 bases from V and 2 from J, leaving 24 bases between them. This CDR3 is CSASFPEGRIGNTDTQYF. The CDR3 nucleotides are TGCAGTGCTAGTTTTCCCGAGGGCCGGATTGGAAACACAGATACGCAGTATTTT.

The chain has TRBV7-3 and TRBJ2-3; 7 nucleotides match TRBD2. This CDR3 spans 17 amino acids. J was trimmed by 1 base and V by 2 bases; bases with no gene match: 9. CDR1 SGHTA and CDR2 FQGTGA come from the germline V gene. CDR3 DNA: TGTGCCAGCAGCTTATTTGGCGGGAGCGGGGGCACAGATACGCAGTATTTT. Protein product: CASSLFGGSGGTDTQYF.

The count of this clone is one. The chain carries TRBV6-5 and TRBJ2-7; D uncertain. Trimming removed 5 bases at V and 4 bases at J, with 12 bases between. CDR1 is MNHEY and CDR2 is SVGAGI in the germline V gene. The CDR3 loop spans 13 amino acids. The CDR3 DNA reads as TGTGCCAGCAGTCCCAATATACTATACGAGCAGTACTTC. Amino acid sequence: CASSPNILYEQYF.

The chain uses TRBV11-2 and TRBJ2-2, with D tentatively TRBD1 (5 bases). V was clipped by 5 bases and J by 5 bases, with 15 bases between them. The CDR3 is made up of 15 amino acids. Germline CDR1 reads SGHAT; CDR2 reads FQNNGV. The CDR3 sequence is CASSDQGVRTGELFF. The CDR3, as DNA: TGTGCCAGCAGCGACCAGGGTGTGAGGACCGGGGAGCTGTTTTTT.

This clone was found once. The genes are TRBV23-1 and TRBJ1-1, with 10 bases that match TRBD1. TRBV23-1 has ORF status, its function being uncertain. J was trimmed by 6 bases and V by 4 bases; bases with no gene match: 8. This CDR3 is 15 amino acids long. CDR3 amino acids: CASSRAGQGKPEAFF. The DNA for the CDR3 is TGCGCCAGCAGTCGAGCGGGACAGGGGAAGCCTGAAGCTTTCTTT.

V is TRBV14 and J is TRBJ1-2, with D perhaps TRBD1 (6 bases). The V end lost 3 bases, the J end lost 6 bases, and 17 bases lay between the germline ends. The CDR3 consists of 15 residues. Germline CDR1 reads SGHDN; CDR2 reads FVKESK. The CDR3 here is CASSQDSFLFNGYTF. CDR3 bases: TGTGCCAGCAGCCAGGACAGCTTTCTATTTAATGGCTACACCTTC.

This sequence joins TRBV9 and TRBJ2-7, with a possible D match to TRBD2 (6 bases). Between the trimmed V and J ends, which lost 0 bases and 6 bases, there was a span of 10 bases. Looked up from germline, CDR1 is SGDLS and CDR2 is YYNGEE. The CDR3 extends over 13 amino acids. This CDR3 is CASSVGGGTEQYF. The DNA of the CDR3 is TGTGCCAGCAGCGTAGGGGGCGGGACCGAGCAGTACTTC.